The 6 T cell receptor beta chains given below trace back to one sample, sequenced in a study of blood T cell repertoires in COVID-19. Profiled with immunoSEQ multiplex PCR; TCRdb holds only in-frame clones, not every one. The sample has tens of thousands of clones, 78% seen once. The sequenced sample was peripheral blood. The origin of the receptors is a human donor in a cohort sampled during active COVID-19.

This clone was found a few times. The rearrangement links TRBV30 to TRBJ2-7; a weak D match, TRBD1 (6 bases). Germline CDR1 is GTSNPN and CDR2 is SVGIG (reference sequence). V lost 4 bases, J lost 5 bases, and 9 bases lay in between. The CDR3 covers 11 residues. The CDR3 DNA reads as TGTGCCTGGAACAGGGCCGACGAGCAGTACTTC. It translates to CAWNRADEQYF.

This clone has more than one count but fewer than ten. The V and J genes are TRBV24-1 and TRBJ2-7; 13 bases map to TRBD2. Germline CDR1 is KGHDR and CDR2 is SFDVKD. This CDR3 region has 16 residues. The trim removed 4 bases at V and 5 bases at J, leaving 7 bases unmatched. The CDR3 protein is CATSESTSGRYHEQYF. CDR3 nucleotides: TGTGCCACCAGTGAGTCGACTAGCGGGAGGTACCACGAGCAGTACTTC.

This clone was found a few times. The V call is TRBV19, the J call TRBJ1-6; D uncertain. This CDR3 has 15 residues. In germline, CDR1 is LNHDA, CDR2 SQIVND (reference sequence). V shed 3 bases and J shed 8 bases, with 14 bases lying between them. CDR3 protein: CASSIRESQDSPLHF. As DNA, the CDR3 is TGTGCCAGTAGTATCCGGGAGAGCCAGGATTCACCCCTCCACTTT. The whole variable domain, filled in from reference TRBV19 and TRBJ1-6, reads DGGITQSPKYLFRKEGQNVTLSCEQNLNHDAMYWYRQDPGQGLRLIYYSQIVNDFQKGDIAEGYSVSREKKESFPLTVTSAQKNPTAFYLCASSIRESQDSPLHFGNGTRLTVT.

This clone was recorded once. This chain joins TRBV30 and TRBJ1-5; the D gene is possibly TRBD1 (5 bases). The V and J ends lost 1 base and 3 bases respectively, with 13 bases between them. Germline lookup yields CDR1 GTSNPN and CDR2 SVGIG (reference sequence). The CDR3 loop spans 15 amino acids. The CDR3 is CAWSDRLGVNQPQHF. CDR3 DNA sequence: TGTGCCTGGAGTGACAGGTTGGGTGTCAATCAGCCCCAGCATTTT.

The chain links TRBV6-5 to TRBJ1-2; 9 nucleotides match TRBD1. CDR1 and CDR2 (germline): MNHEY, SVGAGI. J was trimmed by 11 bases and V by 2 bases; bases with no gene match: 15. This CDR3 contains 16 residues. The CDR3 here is CASSYGYPGTGFGYTF. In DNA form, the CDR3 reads TGTGCCAGCAGTTACGGTTACCCCGGGACAGGGTTCGGGTACACCTTC.

The CDR3 sequence is CASRSGGGSGANVLTF. The DNA of the CDR3 is TGTGCCAGCAGGAGCGGGGGGGGCTCTGGGGCCAACGTCCTGACTTTC. The chain carries TRBV28 and TRBJ2-6; TRBD2 matches at 10 bases. CDR1 is MDHEN and CDR2 is SYDVKM in the germline V gene. The V segment lost 6 bases and the J segment 0 bases; nucleotides outside the gene matches: 2. The CDR3 has 16 amino acids.